This record covers a single T cell receptor (beta chain). The entry originates in a study of beta chain features in type 1 diabetes. Investigators reverse transcribed all isolated RNA, so they sequenced expressed TCRB transcripts. An average of about 3.57 million reads was obtained for naive, central memory and regulatory T cell samples. TCRdb keeps only in-frame clones here, not all; method: immunoSEQ multiplex PCR. The table has hundreds of thousands of clones, 68% seen once. About 116 mL of blood, on average, came from one heparinised draw per donor. Naive, central memory, regulatory and stem cell-like memory cells within the CD4+ compartment were sorted using CD45RO/CCR7/CD25/CD127/CD95/CD27. The CDR3 loop spans 15 amino acids. Germline-derived CDR1 and CDR2 are SGHTA and FQGNSA. The V end lost 10 bases, the J end lost 0 bases, and 16 bases lay between the germline ends.

What was sequenced was naive CD4+ T cells from blood. The chain uses TRBV7-2 and TRBJ2-1, with D perhaps given as TRBD1 or TRBD2 (6 bases each). The TCR sequence derives from a man aged 25 to 40 in good health. Here the CDR3 reads CATRGGSSSYNEQFF. The CDR3 DNA follows: TGTGCCACCCGAGGGGGGTCGAGCTCCTACAATGAGCAGTTCTTC. The entire variable domain, with the rest obtained from reference TRBV7-2 and TRBJ2-1, is as follows: GAGVSQSPSNKVTEKGKDVELRCDPISGHTALYWYRQSLGQGLEFLIYFQGNSAPDKSGLPSDRFSAERTGGSVSTLTIQRTQQEDSAVYLCATRGGSSSYNEQFFGPGTRLTVL.